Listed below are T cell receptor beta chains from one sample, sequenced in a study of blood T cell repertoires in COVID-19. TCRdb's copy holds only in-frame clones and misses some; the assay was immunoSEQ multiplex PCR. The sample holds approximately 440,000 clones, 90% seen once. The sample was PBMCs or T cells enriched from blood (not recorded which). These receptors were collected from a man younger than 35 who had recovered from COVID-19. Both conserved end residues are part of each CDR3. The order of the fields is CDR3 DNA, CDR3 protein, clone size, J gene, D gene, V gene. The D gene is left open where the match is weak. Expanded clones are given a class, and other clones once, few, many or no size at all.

TGCGCCAGCAGCTTCTCCTTAGCGGGAGCCTCCTACGAGCAGTACTTC | CASSFSLAGASYEQYF | . | TRBJ2-7 | TRBD2 | TRBV4-1
TGTGCCAGCTTGGAACAGGGCTTGGACACTGAAGCTTTCTTT | CASLEQGLDTEAFF | . | TRBJ1-1 | . | TRBV28
TGTGCCAGCAGTTTCCTCAGGGGGCAGTCCACTGAAGCTTTCTTT | CASSFLRGQSTEAFF | few | TRBJ1-1 | TRBD1 | TRBV28
TGTGCCAGCAGCCCTGGACTCGGAGTGGAAAAACTGTTTTTT | CASSPGLGVEKLFF | once | TRBJ1-4 | . | TRBV7-9
TGTGCCAGTAGTCCAGGTTCCCGGGAGCAAGTCTATAATTCACCCCTCCACTTT | CASSPGSREQVYNSPLHF | . | TRBJ1-6 | . | TRBV19
TGCAGCGTTGGGGACACCTCGAACACTGAAGCTTTCTTT | CSVGDTSNTEAFF | . | TRBJ1-1 | . | TRBV29-1
TGTGCCAGTCGACCCAGAGAGCGTCCGAACACTGAAGCTTTCTTT | CASRPRERPNTEAFF | . | TRBJ1-1 | . | TRBV6-5
TGTGCCAGCAGCTTGGTGGGTAGCGGGAGTATCTACAATGAGCAGTTCTTC | CASSLVGSGSIYNEQFF | . | TRBJ2-1 | TRBD2 | TRBV5-6
TGTGCCAGCAGTCTCTCCGGGGACAGGGTAACCCCCACCCCTCGGACTTTCTTT | CASSLSGDRVTPTPRTFF | . | TRBJ1-1 | TRBD1 | TRBV7-8
TGTGCCAGCAGTGGACCGTTGGGCGTACTGAACACTGAAGCTTTCTTT | CASSGPLGVLNTEAFF | . | TRBJ1-1 | . | TRBV2